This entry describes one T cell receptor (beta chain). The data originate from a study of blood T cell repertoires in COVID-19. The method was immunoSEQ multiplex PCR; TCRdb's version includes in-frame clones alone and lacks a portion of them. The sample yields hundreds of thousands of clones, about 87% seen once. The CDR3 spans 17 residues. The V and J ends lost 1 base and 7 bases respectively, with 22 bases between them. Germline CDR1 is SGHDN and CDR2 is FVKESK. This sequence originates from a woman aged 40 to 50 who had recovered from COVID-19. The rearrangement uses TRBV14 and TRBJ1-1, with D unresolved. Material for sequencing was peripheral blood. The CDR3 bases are TGTGCCAGCAGCCAAGGAAAGAAGTTTTCTGTAACAGATGAAGCTTTCTTT. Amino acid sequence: CASSQGKKFSVTDEAFF.